What follows are 5 T cell receptor beta chains derived from one specimen sequenced in a study of CD8 T cells in ankylosing spondylitis. Study results and caveats: One TCR beta motif, made up of several highly homologous variants, appeared characteristic of ankylosing spondylitis blood.

TCRdb processed the 5' RACE reads anew with MiXCR; each CDR3 protein has one entry. There are roughly 470,000 distinct CDR3 sequences in the sample; 26% occur only once, and 0.89% lies in the top ten. These receptors have no identified antigens. Sample: blood, either unsorted or a sorted T cell fraction (not recorded which). The source is a male donor with ankylosing spondylitis.

DNA for the CDR3: TGCGCCAGCATCGTTCAAAACCCATCCTACGAGCAGTACGTC. Translation gives CASIVQNPSYEQYV. The chain is built from TRBV5-1 and TRBJ2-7; no clear D. The CDR3 consists of 14 residues. Trimming removed 6 bases at V and 1 base at J, with 14 bases between. Germline V gene sequence: CDR1 SGHRS, CDR2 YFSETQ.

This clonotype was seen only a few times. The chain has TRBV5-1 and TRBJ2-1; D is unresolved. The V end lost 6 bases, the J end lost 3 bases, and 13 bases lay between the germline ends. CDR3 length: 14 residues. Germline-derived CDR1 and CDR2 are SGHRS and YFSETQ. The DNA for the CDR3 is TGCGCCAGCACCGATCCCGGAGACTACAATGAGCAGTTCTTC. Residues: CASTDPGDYNEQFF.

The chain recombines TRBV15 with TRBJ1-2, with TRBD1 as a possible D gene (6 bases). The germline V and J ends were trimmed by 0 bases and 8 bases, with 22 bases remaining between them. The CDR3 extends over 17 amino acids. CDR1 and CDR2 from the germline V gene are LNHNV and YYDKDF (reference sequence). CDR3 DNA: TGTGCCACCAGCAGAGATTTCGCCGGGGGCCATGGAGGAGGCTACACCTTC. Translating gives CATSRDFAGGHGGGYTF.

This clonotype was detected only a few times. The chain uses TRBV6-1 and TRBJ2-7, with 12 bases that match TRBD2. J gave up 9 bases and V 5 bases, and 8 bases lay outside the gene matches. Germline CDR1 reads MNHNS; CDR2 reads SASEGT. CDR3 length: 14 amino acids. The CDR3 sequence: CASSRGLAGQSQYV. The CDR3 bases are TGTGCCAGCAGTCGCGGACTAGCGGGACAATCGCAGTACGTC.

V and J are TRBV12-3 or TRBV12-4 and TRBJ1-5, with TRBD1 identical over 7 bases. Trimming at V came to 6 bases and at J to 4 bases, leaving 9 bases not matched to a gene. This CDR3 spans 15 amino acids. The CDR3 DNA is TGTGCCAGCAGGACGACAGGGAAGAGAAATCAGCCCCAGCATTTT. Translated: CASRTTGKRNQPQHF.